The clone carrying this TCR beta chain was counted between two and nine times. CDR1 is SGHVS and CDR2 is FNYEAQ in the germline V gene. The CDR3 sequence is 16 residues long. Trimming stripped 5 bases from V and 2 bases from J, with 16 bases between. Here immunoSEQ multiplex PCR was the method, and the copy in TCRdb shows in-frame clones only, minus some. The repertoire holds 140,000 to 150,000 clones, with about four fifths as singletons. The sample originates from a study of blood T cell repertoires in COVID-19. Study-level background: T cells, B-cell-depleted T cells, or PBMCs supplied cDNA or gDNA.

This clonotype was sampled from a human donor in a cohort sampled during active COVID-19. The gene calls are TRBV7-6 and TRBJ2-4; the D gene is possibly TRBD1 (6 bases). Sequencing was performed on peripheral blood. The CDR3 DNA reads as TGTGCCAGCAGCCCCCGTCTAGGACAGTCCAAAAACATTCAGTACTTC. Encoded protein: CASSPRLGQSKNIQYF.